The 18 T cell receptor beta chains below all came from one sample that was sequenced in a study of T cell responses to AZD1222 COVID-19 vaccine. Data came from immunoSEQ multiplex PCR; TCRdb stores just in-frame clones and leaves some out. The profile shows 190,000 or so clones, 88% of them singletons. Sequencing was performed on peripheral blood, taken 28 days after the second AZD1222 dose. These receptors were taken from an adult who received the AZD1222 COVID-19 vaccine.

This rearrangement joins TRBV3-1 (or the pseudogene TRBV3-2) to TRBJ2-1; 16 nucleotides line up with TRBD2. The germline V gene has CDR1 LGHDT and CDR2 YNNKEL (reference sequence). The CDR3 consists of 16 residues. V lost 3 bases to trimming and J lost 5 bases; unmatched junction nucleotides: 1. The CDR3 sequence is CASSQGLAGGNNEQFF. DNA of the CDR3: TGTGCCAGCAGCCAGGGACTAGCGGGAGGGAACAATGAGCAGTTCTTC.

CDR3 DNA: TGTGCCAGCAGTGTCCGTGGGACCGGGGAGCTGTTTTTT. It yields the protein CASSVRGTGELFF. The rearrangement uses TRBV6-4 and TRBJ2-2; D not resolved. This CDR3 region has 13 residues. V was trimmed by 4 bases and J by 5 bases, leaving 8 bases between them. Looked up from germline, CDR1 is MRHNA and CDR2 is SNTAGT.

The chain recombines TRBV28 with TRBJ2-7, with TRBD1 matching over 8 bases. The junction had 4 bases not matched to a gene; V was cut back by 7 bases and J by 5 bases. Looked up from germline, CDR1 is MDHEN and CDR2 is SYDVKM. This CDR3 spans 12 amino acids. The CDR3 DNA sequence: TGTGCCAGCAACGGACAGGGAGACGAGCAGTACTTC. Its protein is CASNGQGDEQYF.

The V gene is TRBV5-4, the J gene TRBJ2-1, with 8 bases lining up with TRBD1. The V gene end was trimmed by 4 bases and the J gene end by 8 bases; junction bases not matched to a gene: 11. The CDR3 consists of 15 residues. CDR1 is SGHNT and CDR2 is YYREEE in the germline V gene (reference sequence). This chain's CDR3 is CASSRQGAGSDEQFF. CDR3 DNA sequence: TGTGCCAGCAGCCGCCAGGGGGCGGGTTCGGATGAGCAGTTCTTC.

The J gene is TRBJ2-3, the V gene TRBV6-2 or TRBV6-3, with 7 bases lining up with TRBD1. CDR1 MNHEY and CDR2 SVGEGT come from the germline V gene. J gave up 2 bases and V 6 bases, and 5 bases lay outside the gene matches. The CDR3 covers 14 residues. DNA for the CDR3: TGTGCCAGCAGCCCGGGACAGCACACAGATACGCAGTATTTT. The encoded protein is CASSPGQHTDTQYF.

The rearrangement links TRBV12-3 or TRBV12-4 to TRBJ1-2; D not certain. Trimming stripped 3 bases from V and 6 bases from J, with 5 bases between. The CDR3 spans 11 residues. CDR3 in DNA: TGTGCCAGCAGTTTGGACGATGGCTACACCTTC. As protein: CASSLDDGYTF.

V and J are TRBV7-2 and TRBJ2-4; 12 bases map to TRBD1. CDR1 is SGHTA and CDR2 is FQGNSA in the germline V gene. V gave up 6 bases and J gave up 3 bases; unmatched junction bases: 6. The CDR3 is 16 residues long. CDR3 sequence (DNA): TGTGCCAGCAGGGCGGGACAGGGGGCGGGCAAAAACATTCAGTACTTC. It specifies CASRAGQGAGKNIQYF.

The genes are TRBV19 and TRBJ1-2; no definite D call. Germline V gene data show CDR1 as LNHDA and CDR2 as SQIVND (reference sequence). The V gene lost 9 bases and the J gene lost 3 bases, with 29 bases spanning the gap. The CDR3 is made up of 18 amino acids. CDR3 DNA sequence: TGTGCCAGCAGATCCCACCCCAGAGGGAGGGCTATTGACTATGGCTACACCTTC. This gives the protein CASRSHPRGRAIDYGYTF.

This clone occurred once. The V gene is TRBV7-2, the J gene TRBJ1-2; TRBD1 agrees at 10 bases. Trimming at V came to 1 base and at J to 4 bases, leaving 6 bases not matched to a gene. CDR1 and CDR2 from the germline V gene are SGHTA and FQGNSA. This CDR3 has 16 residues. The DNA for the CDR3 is TGTGCCAGCAGCTTAGTGGCGGACAGGGGGACCTATGGCTACACCTTC. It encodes CASSLVADRGTYGYTF.

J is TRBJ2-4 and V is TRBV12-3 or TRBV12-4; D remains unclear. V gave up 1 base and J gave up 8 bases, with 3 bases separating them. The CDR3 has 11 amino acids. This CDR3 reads CASSLVDIQYF. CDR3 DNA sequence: TGTGCCAGCAGTTTAGTGGACATTCAGTACTTC.

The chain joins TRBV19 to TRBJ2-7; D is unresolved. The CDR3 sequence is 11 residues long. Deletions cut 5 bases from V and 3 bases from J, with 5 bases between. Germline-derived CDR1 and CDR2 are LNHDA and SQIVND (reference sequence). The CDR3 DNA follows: TGTGCCAGTAGTTATATCTACGAGCAGTACTTC. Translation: CASSYIYEQYF.

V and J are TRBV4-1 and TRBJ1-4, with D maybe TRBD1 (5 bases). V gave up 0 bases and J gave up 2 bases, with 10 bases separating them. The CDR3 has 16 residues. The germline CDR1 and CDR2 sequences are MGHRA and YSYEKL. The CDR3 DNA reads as TGCGCCAGCAGCCAAGATCCTGGGGGGACTAATGAAAAACTGTTTTTT. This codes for CASSQDPGGTNEKLFF.

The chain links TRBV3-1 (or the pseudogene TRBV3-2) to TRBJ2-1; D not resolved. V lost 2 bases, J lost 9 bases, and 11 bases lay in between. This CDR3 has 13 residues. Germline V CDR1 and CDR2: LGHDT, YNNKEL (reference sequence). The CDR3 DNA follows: TGTGCCAGCAGCCAATCAAGCGCCAGTGAGCAGTTCTTC. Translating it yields CASSQSSASEQFF.

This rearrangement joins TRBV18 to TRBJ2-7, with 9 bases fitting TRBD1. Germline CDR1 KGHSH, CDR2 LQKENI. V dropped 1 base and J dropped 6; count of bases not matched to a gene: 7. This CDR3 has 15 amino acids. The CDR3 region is CASSPRPGQGSEQYF. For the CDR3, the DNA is TGTGCCAGCTCACCACGGCCGGGACAGGGTTCCGAGCAGTACTTC.

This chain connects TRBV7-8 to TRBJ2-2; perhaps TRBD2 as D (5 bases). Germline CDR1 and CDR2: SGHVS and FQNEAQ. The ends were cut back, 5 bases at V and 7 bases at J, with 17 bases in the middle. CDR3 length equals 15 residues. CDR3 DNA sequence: TGTGCCAGCAGCCCTCCTGGTCGGAGGAACGGGGAGCTGTTTTTT. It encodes CASSPPGRRNGELFF. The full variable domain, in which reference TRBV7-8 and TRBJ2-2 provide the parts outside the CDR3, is GAGVSQSPRYKVAKRGQDVALRCDPISGHVSLFWYQQALGQGPEFLTYFQNEAQLDKSGLPSDRFFAERPEGSVSTLKIQRTQQEDSAVYLCASSPPGRRNGELFFGEGSRLTVL.

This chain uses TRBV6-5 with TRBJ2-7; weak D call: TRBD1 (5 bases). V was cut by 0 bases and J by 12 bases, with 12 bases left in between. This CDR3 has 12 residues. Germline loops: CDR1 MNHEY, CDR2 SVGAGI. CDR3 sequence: CASSYSGRAMYF. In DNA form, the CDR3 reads TGTGCCAGCAGTTACTCGGGCAGGGCCATGTACTTC.

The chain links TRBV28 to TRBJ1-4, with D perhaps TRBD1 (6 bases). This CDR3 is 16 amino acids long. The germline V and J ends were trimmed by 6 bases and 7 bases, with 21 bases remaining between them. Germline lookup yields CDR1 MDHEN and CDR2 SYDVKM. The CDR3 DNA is TGTGCCAGCAGATTTTACCCAGGGGCAATAGGTGAAAAACTGTTTTTT. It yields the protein CASRFYPGAIGEKLFF.

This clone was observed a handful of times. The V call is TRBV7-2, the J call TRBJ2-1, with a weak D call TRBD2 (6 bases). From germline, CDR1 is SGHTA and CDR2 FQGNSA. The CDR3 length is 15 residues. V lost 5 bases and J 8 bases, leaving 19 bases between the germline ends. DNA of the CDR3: TGTGCCAGCAGCCTCCCAGGGAGGTCTGATCATGAGCAGTTCTTC. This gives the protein CASSLPGRSDHEQFF.